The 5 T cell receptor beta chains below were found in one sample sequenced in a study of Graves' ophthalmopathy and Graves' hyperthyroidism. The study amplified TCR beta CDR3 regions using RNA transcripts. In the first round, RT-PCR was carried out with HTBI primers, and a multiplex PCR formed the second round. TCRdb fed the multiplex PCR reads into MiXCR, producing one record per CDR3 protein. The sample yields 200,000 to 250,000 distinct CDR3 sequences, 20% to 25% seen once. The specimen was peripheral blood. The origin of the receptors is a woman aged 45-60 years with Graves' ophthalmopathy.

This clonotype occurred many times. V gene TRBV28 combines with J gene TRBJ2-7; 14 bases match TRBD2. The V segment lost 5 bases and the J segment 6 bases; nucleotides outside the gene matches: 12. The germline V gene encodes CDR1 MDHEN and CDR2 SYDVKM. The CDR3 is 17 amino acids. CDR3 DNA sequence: TGTGCCAGCAGTCTTCATGGGGCGGGACTAGCGGGAGTCGAGCAGTACTTC. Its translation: CASSLHGAGLAGVEQYF.

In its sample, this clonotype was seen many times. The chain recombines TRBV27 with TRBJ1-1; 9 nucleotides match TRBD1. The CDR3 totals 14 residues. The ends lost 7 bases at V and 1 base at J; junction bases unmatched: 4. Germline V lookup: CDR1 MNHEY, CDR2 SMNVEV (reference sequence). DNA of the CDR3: TGTGCCAGCATTCCGGACAGGGGGAACACTGAAGCTTTCTTT. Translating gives CASIPDRGNTEAFF.

The CDR3 nucleotides are TGTGCCAGCAGCGTTACAGGGTCGTATCAGCCCCAGCATTTT. Translating it yields CASSVTGSYQPQHF. The chain combines TRBV27 with TRBJ1-5, with a tentative D call TRBD1 (6 bases). CDR1 and CDR2 from the germline V gene are MNHEY and SMNVEV (reference sequence). This CDR3 has 14 amino acids. Trimming took 6 bases from V and 5 from J, leaving 14 bases between them.

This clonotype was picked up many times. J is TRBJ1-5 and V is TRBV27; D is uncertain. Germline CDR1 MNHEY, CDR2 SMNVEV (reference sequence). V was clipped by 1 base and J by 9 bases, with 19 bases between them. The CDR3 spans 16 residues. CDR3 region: CASSLWAGSGQGPQHF. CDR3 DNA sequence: TGTGCCAGCAGTTTATGGGCAGGCAGTGGCCAAGGGCCCCAGCATTTT.

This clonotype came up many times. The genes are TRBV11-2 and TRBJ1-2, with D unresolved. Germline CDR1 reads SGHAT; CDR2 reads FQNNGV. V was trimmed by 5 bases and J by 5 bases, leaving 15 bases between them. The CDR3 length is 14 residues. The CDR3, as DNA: TGTGCCAGCAGCCCCTCCTCGGGCGGGTATGGCTACACCTTC. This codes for CASSPSSGGYGYTF.